This passage covers 12 T cell receptor beta chains from one sample sequenced in a study of cytomegalovirus exposure and HLA in healthy donors. Vbeta (60) and Jbeta (13) primers were used in the PCR. This table comes from immunoSEQ multiplex PCR, and its TCRdb copy is limited to in-frame clones, with some not included. Among around 110,000 clones listed, about two thirds were seen once. Sequenced input: PBMCs. These receptors came from a female donor in good health and CMV-seronegative.

This chain connects TRBV29-1 to TRBJ2-1; D is possibly TRBD2 (6 bases). Germline V gene sequence: CDR1 SQVTM, CDR2 ANQGSEA. This CDR3 has 13 amino acids. The V end lost 3 bases, the J end lost 4 bases, and 10 bases lay between the germline ends. The CDR3 protein is CSVEGGTYNEQFF. CDR3 nucleotides: TGCAGCGTTGAGGGCGGGACGTACAATGAGCAGTTCTTC.

The chain is built from TRBV18 and TRBJ2-3; D remains unclear. V was shortened by 0 bases and J by 2 bases, with 6 bases between the two germline ends. This CDR3 spans 14 amino acids. The V gene's germline CDR1 is KGHSH and CDR2 LQKENI. CDR3 in amino acids: CASSPPDFTDTQYF. Written as DNA, the CDR3 is TGTGCCAGCTCACCACCCGACTTCACAGATACGCAGTATTTT.

This clone showed up just once. The chain couples TRBV19 to TRBJ1-5; 7 positions agree with TRBD1. The CDR3 totals 15 residues. V lost 5 bases to trimming and J lost 3 bases; unmatched junction nucleotides: 7. Germline V gene data show CDR1 as LNHDA and CDR2 as SQIVND (reference sequence). CDR3 in amino acids: CASSPGQVPNQPQHF. In nucleotides, the CDR3 is TGTGCCAGTAGTCCTGGACAGGTTCCCAATCAGCCCCAGCATTTT.

The V and J genes are TRBV19 and TRBJ2-7; 8 nucleotides match TRBD1. The J segment lost 4 bases and the V segment lost 5 bases, leaving 7 bases of the junction unmatched. Germline-derived CDR1 and CDR2 are LNHDA and SQIVND (reference sequence). The CDR3 loop spans 14 amino acids. CDR3 DNA: TGTGCCAGTAGTCCGACAGGGGAGGTTTACGAGCAGTACTTC. It translates to CASSPTGEVYEQYF.

This clone occurred a few times. This chain connects TRBV2 to TRBJ2-1; perhaps TRBD2 as D (6 bases). This CDR3 region has 19 residues. Trimming removed 0 bases at V and 5 bases at J, with 23 bases between. Germline loops: CDR1 SNHLY, CDR2 FYNNEI. Here the CDR3 DNA reads TGTGCCAGCAGTGAAGCGTTCCGCCGGAGGGGATCGGGAGACAATGAGCAGTTCTTC. Protein product: CASSEAFRRRGSGDNEQFF. The entire variable domain, with the rest obtained from reference TRBV2 and TRBJ2-1, is as follows: EPEVTQTPSHQVTQMGQEVILRCVPISNHLYFYWYRQILGQKVEFLVSFYNNEISEKSEIFDDQFSVERPDGSNFTLKIRSTKLEDSAMYFCASSEAFRRRGSGDNEQFFGPGTRLTVL.

V gene TRBV9 combines with J gene TRBJ2-2; D remains unclear. The germline V gene encodes CDR1 SGDLS and CDR2 YYNGEE. V was trimmed by 0 bases and J by 5 bases, leaving 11 bases between them. The CDR3 is 15 residues long. Here the CDR3 DNA reads TGTGCCAGCAGCGTAGATCTAGGTCAGACCGGGGAGCTGTTTTTT. Its translation: CASSVDLGQTGELFF.

The rearrangement links TRBV7-8 to TRBJ2-2; 9 bases match TRBD2. Germline assignment: CDR1 SGHVS and CDR2 FQNEAQ. Trimming took 2 bases from V and 4 from J; bases not matched to a gene: 2. The CDR3 has 15 residues. Here the CDR3 reads CASSLPGLATGELFF. CDR3 coding DNA: TGTGCCAGCAGCTTACCGGGACTAGCCACCGGGGAGCTGTTTTTT.

CDR3 protein: CASSWAGTGFAYGYTF. For the CDR3, the DNA is TGTGCCAGCAGTTGGGCCGGGACAGGGTTTGCCTATGGCTACACCTTC. This chain joins TRBV7-9 and TRBJ1-2, with 9 bases that match TRBD1. The V gene end was trimmed by 6 bases and the J gene end by 4 bases; junction bases not matched to a gene: 12. Germline V gene data show CDR1 as SEHNR and CDR2 as FQNEAQ (reference sequence). This CDR3 region has 16 residues.

This chain uses TRBV6-6 with TRBJ2-7, with a possible D match to TRBD2 (6 bases). CDR1 is MNHNY, CDR2 SVGAGI, per germline (reference sequence). The CDR3 has 11 residues. The germline V and J ends were trimmed by 8 bases and 6 bases, with 11 bases remaining between them. Here the CDR3 DNA reads TGTGCCAGCTTCGGAGGGGCCGAGCAGTACTTC. Residues: CASFGGAEQYF.

The chain is built from TRBV12-5 and TRBJ1-1; no clear D gene. Per the germline V gene, CDR1 is LGHNT and CDR2 is FRNRAP. This CDR3 has 15 amino acids. With 5 bases removed from V and 0 bases from J, the gap between germline ends came to 13 bases. The CDR3 DNA reads TGTGCTAGTGGTCGCCCCCTAGGAGTGAACACTGAAGCTTTCTTT. It specifies CASGRPLGVNTEAFF.

The chain recombines TRBV19 with TRBJ1-5, with 7 nucleotides matching TRBD1. The CDR3 runs 12 residues. CDR1 is LNHDA and CDR2 is SQIVND in the germline V gene (reference sequence). The V segment lost 7 bases and the J segment 6 bases; nucleotides outside the gene matches: 3. The CDR3, as DNA: TGTGCCAGTAAATCAGGGGGTCAGCCCCAGCATTTT. This sequence encodes CASKSGGQPQHF.

This clone came up a few times. The chain uses TRBV27 and TRBJ2-5, with D possibly TRBD1 on 5 matching bases. This CDR3 has 15 residues. CDR1 and CDR2 from the germline V gene are MNHEY and SMNVEV (reference sequence). Trimming took off 0 bases at V and 5 bases at J, with 13 bases between the two ends. For the CDR3, the DNA is TGTGCCAGCAGTTTATCCGAGGACATCGTCGAGACCCAGTACTTC. Translated: CASSLSEDIVETQYF.